The subject of this entry is one T cell receptor beta chain. Its antigen remains unidentified. No base qualities exist here, and no much larger clone lies one base off it. The data are from a study of shared clonotypes between healthy human individuals (TCRdb year 2020). In the study overall: A couple of women and a few men aged 18 to 49 years were included in the cohort. Per donor, leukapheresis produced somewhere between about 0.9 and 9 billion PBMCs. To increase sequencing depth and limit assay-specific biases, TCR repertoire library preparation and sequencing were carried out by different laboratories using diverse techniques. Per donor, three plates each were used for CD4 naive and CD4 memory, two for CD8 naive, and one for CD8 memory. Blood TCR repertoires of roughly five healthy adults were deeply sequenced to estimate repertoire size and the extent of clonotype sharing between individuals. The paper's findings and limits, for the study overall: Sampling was restricted to blood, and TCR repertoires in tissues likely differ from the TCR repertoires found in blood. Rarefaction of sorted-subset datasets indicated incomplete sequencing despite the large sequencing depth. Larger estimated clonotype richness was generally found for naive subsets than for memory subsets. Compared with non-shared clonotypes, clonotypes shared by all four sorted-subset donors had higher generation probabilities. Pairwise subsampling indicated that sequencing depth was expected to affect the degree of clonotype sharing among donors. Sharing across a few donors was observed for about 5% of naive CD4, over 3% of naive CD8, 2% to 2.5% of memory CD4, and over 0.3% of memory CD8 clonotypes. Because the study included only a small number of donors, the genetic and exposure-history diversity represented was limited.

Trimming at the junction amounts to 7 bases on V and 1 base on J, and the germline ends lie 12 bases apart. The germline V gene encodes CDR1 MNHNY and CDR2 SVGAGI (reference sequence). CDR3 length: 14 amino acids, cysteine to phenylalanine. CDR3 DNA only is kept here, 42 bases in frame from base 1. The donors were healthy, HIV-negative adults with no recently reported acute infections or vaccinations. Every donor was a Caucasian adult residing in Nashville, Tennessee, USA. CD4+ T cells were enriched by magnetic negative selection; naive cells were then positively selected on CD45RA, and the negative fraction formed the memory subset. Blood was obtained by leukapheresis, after which PBMCs were separated by Ficoll-Histopaque density gradient centrifugation and cryopreserved in liquid nitrogen vapor phase. Purity and quantity of every magnetically sorted T cell population were checked by analytical flow cytometry. Each sorted fraction had its genomic DNA isolated and then quantified by UV absorbance on a Nanodrop 2000c.

TCR CDR3 regions were amplified from genomic DNA by multiplex PCR using the deep immunoSEQ assay. Extracted genomic DNA from each cell subset was spread evenly across all wells of several immunoSEQ 96-well plates, with each plate serving as a replicate. For sorted subsets, around 200 ng genomic DNA, equal to some 30,000 T cell genomes, was loaded into each replicate PCR. Purified libraries were measured with a Qubit 3.0 fluorometer, size-checked on a Bioanalyzer 2100, and measured again with the KAPA Library Quantification kit. Every immunoSEQ 96-well plate was sequenced on a separate single-read 150-cycle Illumina NextSeq 550 flow cell. Regarding the original processing steps: Because the immunoSEQ output included only junctional sequences and no quality scores, the filtering could not be the same as the filtering used for full-length reads. To assign V/J genes and CDR3, sequences were annotated against IMGT germline references using PyIR, a Python wrapper for IgBLAST v1.9. Reads with weak V/J assignments (E-value above 1e-6), missing CDR3, stop codons, out-of-frame junctions, or ambiguous translated residues were removed. V3J clonotypes were defined as sequences sharing an identical inferred V gene, J gene, and CDR3 amino acid sequence. To compute the percentage overlap between repertoires, the number of shared unique clonotypes was divided by the size of the smaller repertoire. Richness of each repertoire was evaluated using RTK rarefaction, the Chao1 estimator, and Recon v2.1 estimates of unobserved clonotypes. Generation probabilities for all TCRbeta clonotypes obtained by the gDNA method from a handful of donors were computed using OLGA. TCRdb retrieved this table from immuneACCESS and kept in-frame rearrangements only. Not all clones are present; in checked studies, unresolved V genes account for under half, and no reason is known for the remainder. D and trimming were read from the DNA, whereas the V and J calls and clone size are those reported in that table. In this sample the table shows some 300,000 clones, more than 60% of which occur a single time. Under 11% of the sample goes to the ten largest clones.

The origin of this receptor is a man younger than 45 in good health. The chain is assembled from TRBV6-6 and TRBJ2-3, with no confident D gene call. Sequenced input: memory CD4+ T cells sorted from blood. This specimen's cell subset or site label, interpreted: CD45RA-negative fraction. This receptor has the CDR3 CASNNALGTDTQYF. The sequence in DNA is TGTGCCAGCAATAACGCTTTGGGCACAGATACGCAGTATTTT.